One sample yielded the 22 T cell receptor beta chains listed below, sequenced in a study of tumor-infiltrating lymphocytes in primary liver carcinoma. Both blood RNA, taken from unsorted whole blood, and germline DNA were extracted. Starting from around 0.45 ug of total RNA, TCR beta cDNA was produced with a primer in the constant region. Slightly modified ARM-PCR, run as three nested multiplex PCR rounds, produced the TCR beta libraries. Rounds one and two of PCR, each of roughly 10 cycles, were primed with TRBV1-TRBV30 forward primers and a C-beta reverse primer. TCRdb re-analysed the multiplex PCR reads in MiXCR, keeping a single row per CDR3 protein. The table shows approximately 330,000 distinct CDR3 sequences, with around 60% occurring only once. Sequenced input: peripheral blood. The source is a man aged 40-50 years with primary liver carcinoma and hepatitis B virus infection.

A note on this clonotype: With a much larger clone just one base away, this may be a read error. The chain carries TRBV2 and TRBJ2-7; no definite D call. This CDR3 spans 13 amino acids. Trimming left V 3 bases short and J 5 bases short, with 11 bases between. The germline V gene encodes CDR1 SNHLY and CDR2 FYNNEI. The CDR3 DNA reads as TGTGCCAGCAGTGAGTTGATGGTGGACGAGCAGTACTTC. Translated: CASSELMVDEQYF.

The chain is built from TRBV11-2 and TRBJ2-1; 9 nucleotides align to TRBD2. Germline loops: CDR1 SGHAT, CDR2 FQNNGV. The CDR3 runs 14 residues. V gave up 6 bases and J gave up 8 bases; unmatched junction bases: 8. This CDR3 is CASSLAGGPDEQFF. For the CDR3, the DNA is TGTGCCAGCAGTTTGGCGGGAGGGCCCGATGAGCAGTTCTTC.

In this sample, this clonotype turned up a few times. This chain connects TRBV7-9 to TRBJ2-7; 8 bases line up with TRBD1. V lost 4 bases, J lost 3 bases, and 8 bases stayed unmatched. CDR1 is SEHNR, CDR2 FQNEAQ, per germline (reference sequence). The CDR3 runs 15 residues. This CDR3 is CASSSRTGSDYEQYF. Written as DNA, the CDR3 is TGTGCCAGCAGCTCCAGGACAGGGTCGGACTACGAGCAGTACTTC.

V usage is TRBV4-1 and J usage is TRBJ2-5; TRBD1 matches at 9 bases. The CDR3 runs 16 residues. Germline values: CDR1 MGHRA, CDR2 YSYEKL. V trimming: 1 base; J trimming: 5 bases; junction bases outside the gene matches: 8. The CDR3 sequence: CASSQGPTGGSETQYF. CDR3 nucleotide sequence: TGCGCCAGCAGCCAAGGACCTACAGGGGGCTCGGAGACCCAGTACTTC.

J is TRBJ2-3 and V is TRBV5-1, with D perhaps matching TRBD1 (5 bases). CDR3 length equals 15 residues. Germline V gene data show CDR1 as SGHRS and CDR2 as YFSETQ. V lost 4 bases to trimming and J lost 6 bases, with 18 bases between them. CDR3 in amino acids: CASSPVGQGSDTQYF. CDR3 sequence (DNA): TGCGCCAGCAGCCCGGTAGGGCAGGGTTCGGATACGCAGTATTTT. Using reference TRBV5-1 and TRBJ2-3 for the parts outside the CDR3, the full variable domain is KAGVTQTPRYLIKTRGQQVTLSCSPISGHRSVSWYQQTPGQGLQFLFEYFSETQRNKGNFPGRFSGRQFSNSRSEMNVSTLELGDSALYLCASSPVGQGSDTQYFGPGTRLTVL.

This clonotype showed up many times. The rearrangement uses TRBV29-1 and TRBJ1-1; tentatively, D is TRBD1 (6 bases). CDR3 length: 13 residues. V lost 6 bases to trimming and J lost 4 bases, with 15 bases between them. Germline CDR1 SQVTM, CDR2 ANQGSEA. DNA for the CDR3: TGCAGCGTGGGAACAGGGTCCGGCACTGAAGCTTTCTTT. This codes for CSVGTGSGTEAFF.

This clonotype was counted ten times or more. The rearrangement uses TRBV5-6 and TRBJ1-1, with a possible D match to TRBD1 (5 bases). V shed 1 base and J shed 7 bases, with 11 bases lying between them. This CDR3 has 13 amino acids. Germline lookup yields CDR1 SGHDT and CDR2 YYEEEE. The CDR3 here is CASSLFRVGEAFF. The CDR3 DNA reads TGTGCCAGCAGCTTGTTCAGGGTGGGTGAAGCTTTCTTT.

This chain joins TRBV12-3 or TRBV12-4 and TRBJ2-1; 9 bases match TRBD2. This CDR3 region has 14 residues. V was pared by 10 bases and J by 3 bases, with 7 bases of the junction left unmatched. CDR3 nucleotides: TGTGCCACCCGGACTAGCGCGTACTACAATGAGCAGTTCTTC. Translation gives CATRTSAYYNEQFF.

The J gene is TRBJ2-3, the V gene TRBV6-1; D gene ambiguous. Trimming took 3 bases from V and 15 from J, leaving 16 bases between them. Looked up from germline, CDR1 is MNHNS and CDR2 is SASEGT. This CDR3 has 12 residues. In nucleotides, the CDR3 is TGTGCCAGCAGTGACATTGAAGATACGCGATATTTT. Encoded protein: CASSDIEDTRYF.

This chain joins TRBV11-2 and TRBJ2-1; D is undetermined. The germline V gene has CDR1 SGHAT and CDR2 FQNNGV. CDR3 length equals 17 residues. Trimming pared 9 bases from V and 3 bases from J, leaving 24 bases between. The CDR3 DNA follows: TGTGCCAGTAGCCAAGATCTTGGCTGGGATATCTACAATGAGCAGTTCTTC. Protein sequence: CASSQDLGWDIYNEQFF.

This clonotype was seen repeatedly, ten times or more. The chain employs TRBV29-1 and TRBJ2-3, with 9 nucleotides matching TRBD2. Germline V gives CDR1 SQVTM, CDR2 ANQGSEA. J was trimmed by 3 bases and V by 7 bases; bases with no gene match: 5. There are 13 residues in the CDR3. In nucleotides, the CDR3 is TGCAGCGACCTTAGCGGGAGTACAGATACGCAGTATTTT. This encodes CSDLSGSTDTQYF.

The rearrangement links TRBV5-1 to TRBJ2-1, with D unresolved. V was clipped by 5 bases and J by 9 bases, with 15 bases between them. This CDR3 spans 13 amino acids. Germline-derived CDR1 and CDR2 are SGHRS and YFSETQ. CDR3 sequence (DNA): TGCGCCAGCAGTCCGGCGACCCCGGGTGAGCAGTTCTTC. Translated: CASSPATPGEQFF.

On this clonotype: A much larger clone is a single base away; this may be a read error. This chain uses TRBV6-6 with TRBJ2-7; D uncertain. The CDR3 covers 11 residues. The ends were cut back, 6 bases at V and 7 bases at J, with 10 bases in the middle. Germline assignment: CDR1 MNHNY and CDR2 SVGAGI (reference sequence). The CDR3 sequence: CASRDGREQYF. DNA of the CDR3: TGTGCCAGCAGGGATGGAAGAGAGCAGTACTTC.

This clonotype occurred a few times. The chain uses TRBV5-1 and TRBJ2-7, with D possibly matching TRBD1 (6 bases). The germline V gene has CDR1 SGHRS and CDR2 YFSETQ. The V and J ends lost 3 bases and 6 bases respectively, with 13 bases between them. This CDR3 is built from 13 residues. The CDR3 region is CASSSQGTSEQYF. The CDR3 region has the DNA TGCGCCAGCAGCTCCCAGGGGACGAGCGAGCAGTACTTC.

This clonotype has a count of ten or more. V and J are TRBV6-2 or TRBV6-3 and TRBJ2-1, with 9 nucleotides matching TRBD2. With V trimmed by 7 bases and J by 7 bases, 8 bases remained unmatched. The CDR3 loop spans 14 amino acids. Germline V gives CDR1 MNHEY, CDR2 SVGEGT. The CDR3 here is CASTLGLARNEQFF. CDR3 DNA: TGTGCCAGCACCCTGGGACTAGCAAGGAATGAGCAGTTCTTC.

Points on this clonotype: Because the CDR3's place on the DNA is in doubt, the DNA is left out and the CDR3 is given as listed by TCRdb. This chain joins TRBV11-2 and TRBJ2-5; TRBD1, the table's D call, was not compared with the DNA. The V gene's germline CDR1 is SGHAT and CDR2 FQNNGV. The CDR3 is 14 residues long, ends included. This chain's CDR3 is CAIGFGQGAETQYF.

Of note for this clonotype: The junction shows a germline mismatch at one end, possibly a read error. This chain uses TRBV11-2 with TRBJ1-2, with D unclear. The CDR3 length is 12 residues. CDR1 and CDR2 (germline): SGHAT, FQNNGV. The CDR3 spells CTSSPAWGGYTF. The CDR3, as DNA: TGTACCAGCAGCCCAGCATGGGGTGGCTACACCTTC. Looking up the rest from reference TRBV11-2 and TRBJ1-2 gives the full variable domain: EAGVAQSPRYKIIEKRQSVAFWCNPISGHATLYWYQQILGQGPKLLIQFQNNGVVDDSQLPKDRFSAERLKGVDSTLKIQPAKLEDSAVYLCTSSPAWGGYTFGSGTRLTVV.

The rearrangement links TRBV6-2 or TRBV6-3 to TRBJ2-3; 7 bases map to TRBD1. CDR1 and CDR2 (germline): MNHEY, SVGEGT. The CDR3 extends over 16 amino acids. J gave up 4 bases and V 5 bases, and 12 bases lay outside the gene matches. CDR3 coding DNA: TGTGCCAGCAGTACAACTGCGACAGGGCACTCAGATACGCAGTATTTT. Protein: CASSTTATGHSDTQYF.

Concerning this clonotype itself: This sequence may be a read error, since a much larger clone differs from it by one base. The genes are TRBV11-2 and TRBJ2-3; TRBD2 agrees at 11 bases. This CDR3 spans 18 amino acids. Germline loops: CDR1 SGHAT, CDR2 FQNNGV. The CDR3 DNA follows: TGTGCCAGCAGCCAAGATCTGAGCACTAGCGGGGGCACAGATAGGCAGTATTTT. Residues: CASSQDLSTSGGTDRQYF.

This clonotype was seen more than once but under ten times. The chain has TRBV5-1 and TRBJ2-1, with 7 bases matching TRBD2. CDR1 and CDR2 (germline): SGHRS, YFSETQ. The CDR3 length is 15 residues. V dropped 0 bases and J dropped 6; count of bases not matched to a gene: 6. The CDR3 sequence: CASSLGVGGSNEQFF. In DNA form, the CDR3 reads TGCGCCAGCAGCTTGGGGGTGGGCGGGAGCAATGAGCAGTTCTTC.

A remark on this clonotype: This may be a read error, as it is one base from a much larger clone. V gene TRBV14 combines with J gene TRBJ1-1; D unresolved. CDR1 is SGHDN, CDR2 FVKESK, per germline. This CDR3 region has 15 residues. The CDR3 sequence is CASSLGFAKNTEVFF. CDR3 coding DNA: TGTGCCAGCAGCTTAGGGTTCGCGAAGAACACTGAAGTTTTCTTT.

This clonotype was seen more than once but under ten times. This may arise from a read error, as a much more abundant clone is one base away. The rearrangement joins TRBV6-5 to TRBJ1-2; D gene unclear. Per the germline V gene, CDR1 is MNHEY and CDR2 is SVGAGI. CDR3 length equals 13 residues. The CDR3 coding sequence is TGTGCCAGCAGCGCGGTCGAATATGGTGGCTACGCCTTC. As protein: CASSAVEYGGYAF.